Detailed here is one T cell receptor (beta chain). The table lists this clonotype with a few counts. Its target antigen remains unknown. No much larger clone is present one base from it, and per-base qualities are unavailable. This entry is derived from a study of T-cell reconstitution after alpha-beta-depleted transplantation in children (dated by TCRdb to about 2016). A note on the overall study: Using TCR repertoire profiling, the study quantitatively followed how T-cell immune reconstitution unfolded in children after TCRalphabeta/CD19-depleted allogeneic hematopoietic cell transplantation.

Trimming accounts for 1 base at V and 9 bases at J, while the number of junction bases matched to no gene is 15. The CDR3 holds 17 amino acids from the cysteine to the phenylalanine. CDR3 DNA only is kept here, 51 bases in frame from base 1. CDR1 and CDR2 are drawn from the germline V gene: SNHLY, FYNNEI. Library construction relied on PCR. The instrument was an Illumina HiSeq 2500. To normalize quantification of the TCRbeta repertoire, the TCR libraries were built with molecular barcoding that relied on unique molecular identifiers. TCRdb reran the public reads through fastp at Q25 and MiXCR, keeping productive beta chains. Rows are unified per CDR3 protein, each entry keeping the most common DNA and genes. For this sample there are 550,000 to 600,000 distinct CDR3 sequences; about 21% appear just once. The top ten clonotypes cover 12% to 15% of the sample. The treatment or condition label on this specimen signifies: allogeneic hematopoietic cell transplantation with graft depleted of TCRalphabeta T cells and CD19 B cells. Transplant recipients were children who received TCRalphabeta/CD19-depleted allogeneic hematopoietic cell grafts.

General study outcomes and caveats: Over subsequent months, a decline in hyperexpanded clone frequencies was noted, and after one year, T-cell counts and TCRbeta diversity were mostly ascribed to newly produced T cells. Apparently early alphabetaT-cell count recovery about two months after transplant reportedly relied on only several hundred rapidly expanded clones derived from non-depleted graft cells. The high TCRbeta diversity at day 60 in some patients was ascribed to recipient T cells and intrathymic progenitors that had survived conditioning.

This sample comprised PBMCs, mostly from graft donor cells, obtained 360 days after TCRalphabeta/CD19-depleted stem cell transplant. The receptor comes from a boy less than two years old who had a stem cell transplant for acute myeloid leukemia, so the T cells may come from the graft donor. The chain is encoded by TRBV2 joined to TRBJ2-1, with 7 bases matching TRBD1. CDR3 region: CASSEVLTGTSDGEQFF. The nucleotide sequence reads TGTGCCAGCAGTGAAGTTCTGACAGGGACAAGCGACGGTGAGCAGTTCTTC.